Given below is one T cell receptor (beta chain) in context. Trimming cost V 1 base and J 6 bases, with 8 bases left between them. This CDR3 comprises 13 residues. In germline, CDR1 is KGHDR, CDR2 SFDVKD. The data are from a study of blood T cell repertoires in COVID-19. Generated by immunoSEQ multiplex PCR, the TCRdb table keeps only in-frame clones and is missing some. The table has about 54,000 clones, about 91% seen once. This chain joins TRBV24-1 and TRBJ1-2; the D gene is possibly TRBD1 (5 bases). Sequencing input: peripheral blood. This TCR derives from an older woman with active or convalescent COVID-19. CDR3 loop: CATSDLSGNGYTF. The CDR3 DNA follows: TGTGCCACCAGTGATTTATCAGGGAATGGCTACACCTTC.